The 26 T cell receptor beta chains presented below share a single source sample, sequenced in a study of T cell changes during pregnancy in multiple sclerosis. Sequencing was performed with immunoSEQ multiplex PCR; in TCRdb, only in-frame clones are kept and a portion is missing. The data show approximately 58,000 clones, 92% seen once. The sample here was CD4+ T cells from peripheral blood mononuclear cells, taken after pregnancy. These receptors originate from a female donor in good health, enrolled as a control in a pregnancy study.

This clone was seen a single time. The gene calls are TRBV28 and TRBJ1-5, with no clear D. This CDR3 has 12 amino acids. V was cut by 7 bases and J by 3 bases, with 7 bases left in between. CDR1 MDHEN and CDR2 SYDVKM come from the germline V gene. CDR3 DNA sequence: TGTGCCAGCACTACGTACAATCAGCCCCAGCATTTT. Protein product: CASTTYNQPQHF.

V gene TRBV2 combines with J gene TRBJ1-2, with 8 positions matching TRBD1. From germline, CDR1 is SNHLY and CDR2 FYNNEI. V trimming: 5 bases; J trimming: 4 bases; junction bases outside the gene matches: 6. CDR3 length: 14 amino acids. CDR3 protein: CASSIQQGVYGYTF. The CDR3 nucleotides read TGTGCCAGCAGTATCCAACAGGGGGTCTATGGCTACACCTTC.

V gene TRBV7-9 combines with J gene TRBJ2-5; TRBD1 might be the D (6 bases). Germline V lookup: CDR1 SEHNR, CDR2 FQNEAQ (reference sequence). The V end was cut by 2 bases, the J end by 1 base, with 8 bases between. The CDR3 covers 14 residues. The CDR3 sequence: CASSLMGAQETQYF. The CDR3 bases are TGTGCCAGCAGCTTAATGGGGGCCCAAGAGACCCAGTACTTC.

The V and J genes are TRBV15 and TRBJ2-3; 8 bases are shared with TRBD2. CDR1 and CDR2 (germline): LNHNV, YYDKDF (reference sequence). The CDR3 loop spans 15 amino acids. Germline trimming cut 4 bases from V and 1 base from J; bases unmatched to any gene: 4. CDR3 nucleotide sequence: TGTGCCACCAGCACCCCACTAGCGGGCACAGATACGCAGTATTTT. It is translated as CATSTPLAGTDTQYF.

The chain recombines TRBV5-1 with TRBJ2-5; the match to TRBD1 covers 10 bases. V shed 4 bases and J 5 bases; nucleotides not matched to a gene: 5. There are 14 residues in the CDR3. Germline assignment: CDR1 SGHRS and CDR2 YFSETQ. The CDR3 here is CASSTGQGMETQYF. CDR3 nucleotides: TGCGCCAGCAGCACGGGACAGGGGATGGAGACCCAGTACTTC.

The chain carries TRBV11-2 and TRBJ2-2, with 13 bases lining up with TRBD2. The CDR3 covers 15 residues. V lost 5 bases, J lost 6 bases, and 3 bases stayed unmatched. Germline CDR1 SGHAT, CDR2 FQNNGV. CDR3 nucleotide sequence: TGTGCCAGCAGCCGGACTAGCGGGGGAGCCGGGGAGCTGTTTTTT. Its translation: CASSRTSGGAGELFF. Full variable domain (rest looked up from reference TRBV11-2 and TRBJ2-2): EAGVAQSPRYKIIEKRQSVAFWCNPISGHATLYWYQQILGQGPKLLIQFQNNGVVDDSQLPKDRFSAERLKGVDSTLKIQPAKLEDSAVYLCASSRTSGGAGELFFGEGSRLTVL.

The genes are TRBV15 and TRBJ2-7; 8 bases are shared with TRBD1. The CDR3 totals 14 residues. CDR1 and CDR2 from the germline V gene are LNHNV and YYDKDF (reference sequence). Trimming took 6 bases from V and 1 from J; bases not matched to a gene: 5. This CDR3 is CATRETGESYEQYF. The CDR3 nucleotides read TGTGCCACCAGGGAGACAGGGGAATCCTACGAGCAGTACTTC.

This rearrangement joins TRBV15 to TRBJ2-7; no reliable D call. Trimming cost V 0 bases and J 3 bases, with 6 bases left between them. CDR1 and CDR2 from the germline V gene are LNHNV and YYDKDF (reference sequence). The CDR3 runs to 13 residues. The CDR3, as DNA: TGTGCCACCAGCAGAGATGGCGGCTACGAGCAGTACTTC. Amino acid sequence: CATSRDGGYEQYF.

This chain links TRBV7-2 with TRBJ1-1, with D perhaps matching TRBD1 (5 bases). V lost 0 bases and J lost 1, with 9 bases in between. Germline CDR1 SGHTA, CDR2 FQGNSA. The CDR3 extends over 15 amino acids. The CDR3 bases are TGTGCCAGCAGCTTAGCTGTGACAGCGAACACTGAAGCTTTCTTT. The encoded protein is CASSLAVTANTEAFF.

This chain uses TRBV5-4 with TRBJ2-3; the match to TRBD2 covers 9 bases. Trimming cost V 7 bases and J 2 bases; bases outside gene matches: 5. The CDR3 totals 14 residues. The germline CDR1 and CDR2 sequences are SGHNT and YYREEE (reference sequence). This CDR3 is CASSLAGATDTQYF. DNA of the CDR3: TGTGCCAGCTCCTTAGCGGGAGCCACAGATACGCAGTATTTT.

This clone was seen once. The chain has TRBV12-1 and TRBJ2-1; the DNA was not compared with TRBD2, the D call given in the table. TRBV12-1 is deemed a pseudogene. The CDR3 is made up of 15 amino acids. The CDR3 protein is CASRAPGGRDNEQFF. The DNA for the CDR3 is TGTGCCAGCAGAGCCCCGGGGGGGCGGGATAATGAGCAGTTCTTC.

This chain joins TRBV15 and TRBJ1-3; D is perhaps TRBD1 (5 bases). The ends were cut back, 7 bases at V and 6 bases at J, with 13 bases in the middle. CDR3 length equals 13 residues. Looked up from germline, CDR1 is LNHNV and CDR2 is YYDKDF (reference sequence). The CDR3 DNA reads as TGTGCCACCACGACCGGGACTAAAAACACCATATATTTT. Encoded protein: CATTTGTKNTIYF.

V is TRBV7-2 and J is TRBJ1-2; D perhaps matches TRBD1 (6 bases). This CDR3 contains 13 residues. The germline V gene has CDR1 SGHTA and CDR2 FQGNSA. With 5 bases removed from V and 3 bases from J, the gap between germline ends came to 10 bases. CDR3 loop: CASSRRQDYGYTF. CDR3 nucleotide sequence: TGTGCCAGCAGCCGGAGACAGGACTATGGCTACACCTTC. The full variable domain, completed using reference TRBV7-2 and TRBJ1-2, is GAGVSQSPSNKVTEKGKDVELRCDPISGHTALYWYRQSLGQGLEFLIYFQGNSAPDKSGLPSDRFSAERTGGSVSTLTIQRTQQEDSAVYLCASSRRQDYGYTFGSGTRLTVV.

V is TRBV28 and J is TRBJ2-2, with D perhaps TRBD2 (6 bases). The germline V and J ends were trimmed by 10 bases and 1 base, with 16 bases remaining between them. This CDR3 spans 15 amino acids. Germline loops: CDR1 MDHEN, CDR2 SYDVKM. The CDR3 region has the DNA TGTGCCACTGCGGGGTGGGCTAAGAACACCGGGGAGCTGTTTTTT. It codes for CATAGWAKNTGELFF. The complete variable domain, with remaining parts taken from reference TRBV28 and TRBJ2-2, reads DVKVTQSSRYLVKRTGEKVFLECVQDMDHENMFWYRQDPGLGLRLIYFSYDVKMKEKGDIPEGYSVSREKKERFSLILESASTNQTSMYLCATAGWAKNTGELFFGEGSRLTVL.

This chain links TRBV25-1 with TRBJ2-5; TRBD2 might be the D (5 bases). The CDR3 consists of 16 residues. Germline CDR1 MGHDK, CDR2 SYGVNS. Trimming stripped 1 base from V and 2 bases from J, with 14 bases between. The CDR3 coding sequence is TGTGCCAGCAGTGAATTGTCACCGGGGAAACAAGAGACCCAGTACTTC. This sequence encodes CASSELSPGKQETQYF.

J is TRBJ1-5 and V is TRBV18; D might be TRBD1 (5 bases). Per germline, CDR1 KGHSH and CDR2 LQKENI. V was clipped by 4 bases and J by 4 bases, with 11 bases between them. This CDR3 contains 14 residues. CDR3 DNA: TGTGCCAGCTCACGGGGACTGTCAAATCAGCCCCAGCATTTT. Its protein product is CASSRGLSNQPQHF.

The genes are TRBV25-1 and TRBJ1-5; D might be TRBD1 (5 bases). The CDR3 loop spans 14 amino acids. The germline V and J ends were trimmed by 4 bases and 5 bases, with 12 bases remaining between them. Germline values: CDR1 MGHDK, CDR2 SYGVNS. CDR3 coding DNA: TGTGCCAGCAGTGTGACAGAGTCCTATCAGCCCCAGCATTTT. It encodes CASSVTESYQPQHF.

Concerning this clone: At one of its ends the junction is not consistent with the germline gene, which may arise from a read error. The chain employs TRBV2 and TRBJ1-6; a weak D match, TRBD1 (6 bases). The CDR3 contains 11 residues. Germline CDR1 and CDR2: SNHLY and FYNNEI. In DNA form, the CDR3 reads TGTGCCAGCAGTGAGGTCAGGGGAGTCGCATTT. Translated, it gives CASSEVRGVAF.

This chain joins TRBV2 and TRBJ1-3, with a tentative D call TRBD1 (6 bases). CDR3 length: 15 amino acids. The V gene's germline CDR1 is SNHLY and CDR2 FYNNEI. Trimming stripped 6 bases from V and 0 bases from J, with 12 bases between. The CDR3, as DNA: TGTGCCAGCAGGGCCGGGACATACTCTGGAAACACCATATATTTT. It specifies CASRAGTYSGNTIYF.

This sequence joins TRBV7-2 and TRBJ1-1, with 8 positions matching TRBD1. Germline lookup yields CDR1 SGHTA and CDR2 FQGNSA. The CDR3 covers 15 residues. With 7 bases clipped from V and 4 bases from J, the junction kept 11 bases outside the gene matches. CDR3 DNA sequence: TGTGCCAGCACGAAGAGGACAGGGCCGGGCACTGAAGCTTTCTTT. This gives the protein CASTKRTGPGTEAFF.

CDR3 loop: CASRHPSGGNEKLFF. CDR3 nucleotides: TGTGCCAGCAGGCACCCCTCTGGAGGTAATGAAAAACTGTTTTTT. V is TRBV4-2 and J is TRBJ1-4; D is unresolved. The CDR3 loop spans 15 amino acids. Germline values: CDR1 LGHNA, CDR2 YNFKEQ. V was cut by 6 bases and J by 4 bases, with 15 bases left in between.

CDR3 DNA sequence: TGCAGCGTTGCATTGACAGGATCTATAAATCAGCCCCAGCATTTT. This gives the protein CSVALTGSINQPQHF. This chain uses TRBV29-1 with TRBJ1-5, with D maybe TRBD1 (6 bases). CDR1 and CDR2 from the germline V gene are SQVTM and ANQGSEA. The germline V and J ends were trimmed by 4 bases and 4 bases, with 17 bases remaining between them. This CDR3 has 15 amino acids. Using reference TRBV29-1 and TRBJ1-5 for the parts outside the CDR3, the full variable domain is SAVISQKPSRDICQRGTSLTIQCQVDSQVTMMFWYRQQPGQSLTLIATANQGSEATYESGFVIDKFPISRPNLTFSTLTVSNMSPEDSSIYLCSVALTGSINQPQHFGDGTRLSIL.

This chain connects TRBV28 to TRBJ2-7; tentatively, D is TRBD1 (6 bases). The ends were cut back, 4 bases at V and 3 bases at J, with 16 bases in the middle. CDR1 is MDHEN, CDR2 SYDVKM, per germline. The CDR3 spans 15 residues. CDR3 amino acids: CASSSWAAGDYEQYF. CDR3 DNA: TGTGCCAGCAGTTCTTGGGCGGCAGGGGACTACGAGCAGTACTTC.

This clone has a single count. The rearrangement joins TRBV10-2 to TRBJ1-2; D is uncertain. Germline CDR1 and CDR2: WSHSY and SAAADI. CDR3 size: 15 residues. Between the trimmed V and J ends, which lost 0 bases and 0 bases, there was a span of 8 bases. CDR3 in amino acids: CASSESRRANYGYTF. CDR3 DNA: TGCGCCAGCAGTGAGTCGAGGAGAGCTAACTATGGCTACACCTTC.

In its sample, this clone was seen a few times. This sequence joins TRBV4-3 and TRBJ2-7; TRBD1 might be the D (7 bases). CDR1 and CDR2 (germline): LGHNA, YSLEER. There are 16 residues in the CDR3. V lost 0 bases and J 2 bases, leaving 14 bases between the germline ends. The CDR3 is CASSQDSTGRTYEQYF. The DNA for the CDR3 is TGCGCCAGCAGCCAAGACTCGACAGGGAGGACCTACGAGCAGTACTTC.

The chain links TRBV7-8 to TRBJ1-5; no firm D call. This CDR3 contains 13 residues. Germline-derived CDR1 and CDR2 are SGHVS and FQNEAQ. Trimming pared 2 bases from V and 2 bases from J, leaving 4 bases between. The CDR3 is CASSLSGNQPQHF. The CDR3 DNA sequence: TGTGCCAGCAGCTTAAGCGGCAATCAGCCCCAGCATTTT.